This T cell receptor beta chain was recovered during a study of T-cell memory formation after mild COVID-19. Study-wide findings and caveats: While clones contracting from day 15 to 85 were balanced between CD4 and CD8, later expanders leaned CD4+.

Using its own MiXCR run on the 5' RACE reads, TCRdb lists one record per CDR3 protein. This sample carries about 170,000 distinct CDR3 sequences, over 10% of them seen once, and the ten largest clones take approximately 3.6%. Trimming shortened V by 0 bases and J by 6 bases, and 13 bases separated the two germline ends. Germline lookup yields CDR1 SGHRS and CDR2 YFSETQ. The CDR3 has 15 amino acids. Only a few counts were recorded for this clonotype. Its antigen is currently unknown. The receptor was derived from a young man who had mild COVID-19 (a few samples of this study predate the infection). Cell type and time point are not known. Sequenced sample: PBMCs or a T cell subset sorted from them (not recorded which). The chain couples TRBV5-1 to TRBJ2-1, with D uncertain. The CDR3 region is CASSLDPSAVNEQFF. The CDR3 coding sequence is TGCGCCAGCAGCTTGGACCCATCTGCTGTCAATGAGCAGTTCTTC.